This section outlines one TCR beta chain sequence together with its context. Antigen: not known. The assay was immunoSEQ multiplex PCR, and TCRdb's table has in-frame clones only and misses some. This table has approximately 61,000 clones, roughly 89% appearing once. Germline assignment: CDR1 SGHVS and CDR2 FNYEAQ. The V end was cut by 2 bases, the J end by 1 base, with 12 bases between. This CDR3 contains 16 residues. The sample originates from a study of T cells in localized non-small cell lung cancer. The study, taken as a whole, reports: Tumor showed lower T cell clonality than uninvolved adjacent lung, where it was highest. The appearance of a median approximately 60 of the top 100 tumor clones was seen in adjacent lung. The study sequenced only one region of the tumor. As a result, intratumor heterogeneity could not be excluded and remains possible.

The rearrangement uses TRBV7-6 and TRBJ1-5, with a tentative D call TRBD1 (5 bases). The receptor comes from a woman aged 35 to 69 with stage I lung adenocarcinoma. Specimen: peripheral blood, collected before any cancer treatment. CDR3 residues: CASSLLGGRSNQPQHF. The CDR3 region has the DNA TGTGCCAGCAGCTTACTCGGGGGGAGAAGCAATCAGCCCCAGCATTTT.